The 30 T cell receptor beta chains in this list originate from one sample, sequenced in a study of blood T cell repertoires in COVID-19. Generated by immunoSEQ multiplex PCR, the TCRdb table keeps only in-frame clones and is missing some. Of about 260,000 clones listed, approximately 86% were seen once; the top ten hold about 10%. The specimen sequenced was peripheral blood. These receptors originate from a man aged 40-55 years who had recovered from COVID-19.

The chain is built from TRBV5-1 and TRBJ2-7; weak D call: TRBD1 (6 bases). Trimming pared 2 bases from V and 1 base from J, leaving 13 bases between. Germline V gene sequence: CDR1 SGHRS, CDR2 YFSETQ. There are 15 residues in the CDR3. CDR3 sequence reads: CASSFGQGSSYEQYF. CDR3 bases: TGCGCCAGCAGCTTCGGGCAGGGGAGTTCCTACGAGCAGTACTTC.

The chain carries TRBV19 and TRBJ1-2, with D possibly being TRBD1 (6 bases). Trimming pared 10 bases from V and 5 bases from J, leaving 17 bases between. The germline V gene encodes CDR1 LNHDA and CDR2 SQIVND (reference sequence). The CDR3 is 13 amino acids. The CDR3 here is CATRGGQGYGYTF. Here the CDR3 DNA reads TGTGCCACCCGGGGGGGCCAGGGATATGGCTACACCTTC.

This CDR3 is CASSFRLAGGSDTQYF. The CDR3 coding sequence is TGTGCCAGCAGCTTCCGACTAGCGGGGGGCTCAGATACGCAGTATTTT. This chain links TRBV5-4 with TRBJ2-3; 13 nucleotides line up with TRBD2. Trimming took 2 bases from V and 4 from J; bases not matched to a gene: 4. The CDR3 is made up of 16 amino acids. Germline V gene lookup returns CDR1 SGHNT and CDR2 YYREEE (reference sequence).

The CDR3 loop reads CASSYSHRTDTQYF. The DNA of the CDR3 is TGTGCCAGCAGTTACAGTCACAGAACAGATACGCAGTATTTT. V gene TRBV6-5 combines with J gene TRBJ2-3; D remains ambiguous. Germline V CDR1 and CDR2: MNHEY, SVGAGI. Trimming shortened V by 2 bases and J by 3 bases, and 9 bases separated the two germline ends. The CDR3 spans 14 residues.

V usage is TRBV19 and J usage is TRBJ1-5; 9 nucleotides match TRBD1. Germline-derived CDR1 and CDR2 are LNHDA and SQIVND (reference sequence). The CDR3 is made up of 17 amino acids. Trimming removed 2 bases from V and 0 bases from J; junction bases left unmatched: 5. The CDR3 sequence is CASSIYPQGASNQPQHF. As DNA, the CDR3 is TGTGCCAGTAGTATATACCCACAGGGGGCTAGCAATCAGCCCCAGCATTTT.

The chain carries TRBV28 and TRBJ1-1; D unresolved. CDR3 length: 10 residues. Trimming cost V 6 bases and J 8 bases, with 7 bases left between them. CDR1 and CDR2 (germline): MDHEN, SYDVKM. Written as DNA, the CDR3 is TGTGCCAGCAGGTTGACAGAAGCTTTCTTT. Its translation is CASRLTEAFF.

This clone was seen only a few times. The chain combines TRBV19 with TRBJ1-2; 7 bases fit TRBD1. Unmatched junction bases numbered 2, after V lost 2 bases and J lost 2 bases. The CDR3 extends over 14 amino acids. Germline V gene data show CDR1 as LNHDA and CDR2 as SQIVND (reference sequence). CDR3 nucleotides: TGTGCCAGTAGTATAACAGGGGTGAACTATGGCTACACCTTC. Protein: CASSITGVNYGYTF.

The rearrangement joins TRBV24-1 to TRBJ2-5; D perhaps matches TRBD1 (5 bases). Germline V gene sequence: CDR1 KGHDR, CDR2 SFDVKD. The CDR3 length is 14 residues. Trimming took off 2 bases at V and 7 bases at J, with 13 bases between the two ends. The CDR3 bases are TGTGCCACCAGTGATTCGACAGTAACGGGGACCCAGTACTTC. Amino acids: CATSDSTVTGTQYF.

The rearrangement joins TRBV5-6 to TRBJ2-1; 11 bases match TRBD2. The CDR3 extends over 13 amino acids. Germline CDR1 is SGHDT and CDR2 is YYEEEE. Trimming at V came to 2 bases and at J to 15 bases, leaving 7 bases not matched to a gene. The CDR3 reads CASSLGTSGKGFF. The CDR3 DNA sequence: TGTGCCAGCAGCTTAGGGACTAGCGGAAAGGGGTTCTTC. Complete variable domain (other parts from reference TRBV5-6 and TRBJ2-1): DAGVTQSPTHLIKTRGQQVTLRCSPKSGHDTVSWYQQALGQGPQFIFQYYEEEERQRGNFPDRFSGHQFPNYSSELNVNALLLGDSALYLCASSLGTSGKGFFGPGTRLTVL.

This sequence joins TRBV12-5 and TRBJ2-5; 13 bases line up with TRBD2. The CDR3 is 21 amino acids. J gave up 4 bases and V 5 bases, and 22 bases lay outside the gene matches. Germline CDR1 reads LGHNT; CDR2 reads FRNRAP. CDR3 amino acids: CASGPLPGTGRGLAGVETQYF. CDR3 nucleotides: TGTGCTAGTGGTCCCCTCCCCGGGACAGGGAGAGGACTAGCGGGGGTAGAGACCCAGTACTTC.

The chain is built from TRBV5-1 and TRBJ2-1, with D perhaps TRBD1 (6 bases). The CDR3 is 16 residues long. Trimming took off 4 bases at V and 0 bases at J, with 14 bases between the two ends. Germline V gene lookup returns CDR1 SGHRS and CDR2 YFSETQ. The CDR3 nucleotides read TGCGCCAGCAGCGTAACAGGGCTAGGCTCCTACAATGAGCAGTTCTTC. Translation: CASSVTGLGSYNEQFF.

The chain uses TRBV2 and TRBJ1-1; possible D gene TRBD1, 5 bases. Germline CDR1 SNHLY, CDR2 FYNNEI. This CDR3 has 13 amino acids. The V end was cut by 6 bases, the J end by 2 bases, with 10 bases between. The CDR3, as DNA: TGTGCCAGCAGAGACGACAGCAACACTGAAGCTTTCTTT. Its translation: CASRDDSNTEAFF.

The chain links TRBV3-1 (or the pseudogene TRBV3-2) to TRBJ2-7, with 7 bases aligning to TRBD2. CDR1 is LGHDT, CDR2 YNNKEL, per germline (reference sequence). The CDR3 length is 13 residues. Trimming took 8 bases from V and 0 from J; bases not matched to a gene: 4. In nucleotides, the CDR3 is TGTGCCAGCGGGGGGGTCAGCTCCTACGAGCAGTACTTC. Amino acid sequence: CASGGVSSYEQYF.

The CDR3 reads CASSQLGGTGGRELFF. In nucleotides, the CDR3 is TGCGCCAGCAGCCAATTGGGGGGGACAGGGGGCAGGGAGCTGTTTTTT. The genes are TRBV4-3 and TRBJ2-2; TRBD1 agrees at 12 bases. The germline V gene encodes CDR1 LGHNA and CDR2 YSLEER. The CDR3 extends over 16 amino acids. Trimming removed 2 bases from V and 9 bases from J; junction bases left unmatched: 7.

The chain couples TRBV7-9 to TRBJ2-5, with D possibly being TRBD2 (5 bases). CDR1 is SEHNR and CDR2 is FQNEAQ in the germline V gene (reference sequence). This CDR3 is 18 amino acids long. With 5 bases removed from V and 5 bases from J, the gap between germline ends came to 27 bases. The CDR3 loop reads CASSIDFENPMRRETQYF. CDR3 sequence (DNA): TGTGCCAGCAGCATTGATTTTGAAAACCCCATGCGGAGGGAGACCCAGTACTTC.

The rearrangement joins TRBV5-6 to TRBJ1-2, with D perhaps TRBD1 (5 bases). The V gene lost 5 bases and the J gene lost 4 bases, with 12 bases spanning the gap. The CDR3 is 13 amino acids. The germline V gene has CDR1 SGHDT and CDR2 YYEEEE. CDR3 coding DNA: TGTGCCAGCAGACGGCAGGGAAGCTATGGCTACACCTTC. Translation: CASRRQGSYGYTF.

This chain uses TRBV19 with TRBJ2-1, with 7 bases aligning to TRBD2. CDR3 length: 15 residues. Trimming cost V 5 bases and J 5 bases; bases outside gene matches: 9. The germline gives CDR1 LNHDA, CDR2 SQIVND (reference sequence). DNA for the CDR3: TGTGCCAGTAGTCTCTGGCAGGGAGGGGACAATGAGCAGTTCTTC. It yields the protein CASSLWQGGDNEQFF.

V is TRBV29-1 and J is TRBJ1-1; D is perhaps TRBD1 (5 bases). The ends were cut back, 4 bases at V and 6 bases at J, with 15 bases in the middle. Germline CDR1 SQVTM, CDR2 ANQGSEA. The CDR3 spans 13 residues. The CDR3 DNA is TGCAGCGTTGTCGGCAGGGAATGGGCTGAAGCTTTCTTT. Translating it yields CSVVGREWAEAFF.

The chain recombines TRBV6-7 with TRBJ2-2, with 15 nucleotides matching TRBD2. TRBV6-7 is an ORF, and what it does is uncertain. The CDR3 runs 16 residues. V shed 5 bases and J 6 bases; nucleotides not matched to a gene: 4. CDR3 protein: CASSQGLAGGSGELFF. In nucleotides, the CDR3 is TGTGCCAGCAGTCAAGGACTAGCGGGAGGGTCCGGGGAGCTGTTTTTT.

J is TRBJ2-1 and V is TRBV6-5; TRBD1 is a possible D gene (6 bases). The CDR3 covers 15 residues. Trimming left V 5 bases short and J 7 bases short, with 18 bases between. Germline loops: CDR1 MNHEY, CDR2 SVGAGI. CDR3 nucleotide sequence: TGTGCCAGCAGTAAACAGCCTAACAGGGTTAATGAGCAGTTCTTC. It codes for CASSKQPNRVNEQFF.

The gene calls are TRBV21-1 and TRBJ1-1. TRBV21-1 counts as a pseudogene. The CDR3 length is 16 residues. The DNA for the CDR3 is TGTGCCAGCAGCAGGGAGGAATGGGGGAATGATACTGAAGCTTTCTTT. Amino acids: CASSREEWGNDTEAFF.

The V and J genes are TRBV2 and TRBJ2-7; 11 nucleotides align to TRBD2. Germline V gene data show CDR1 as SNHLY and CDR2 as FYNNEI. The CDR3 covers 16 residues. V lost 3 bases, J lost 11 bases, and 15 bases stayed unmatched. DNA of the CDR3: TGTGCCAGCAGTGACGGCGCAACTAGCGGGAGCAAGGGGGAGTACTTC. Encoded protein: CASSDGATSGSKGEYF.

The chain carries TRBV27 and TRBJ2-1, with D maybe TRBD2 (5 bases). CDR1 and CDR2 (germline): MNHEY, SMNVEV (reference sequence). Trimming removed 5 bases from V and 2 bases from J, with 7 bases in between. This CDR3 has 13 residues. CDR3: CASSASPYNEQFF. The CDR3 coding sequence is TGTGCCAGCAGTGCTAGCCCCTACAATGAGCAGTTCTTC.

The rearrangement uses TRBV6-5 and TRBJ2-5; 7 bases match TRBD2. Germline V gene data show CDR1 as MNHEY and CDR2 as SVGAGI. J lost 5 bases, V lost 7 bases, and 4 bases had no gene match. The CDR3 is 12 residues long. CDR3 nucleotides: TGTGCCAGCAAAGCGGGACGGGAGACCCAGTACTTC. Amino acid sequence: CASKAGRETQYF.

The J gene is TRBJ1-2, the V gene TRBV10-3; 8 bases agree with TRBD1. In germline, CDR1 is ENHRY, CDR2 SYGVKD. The ends lost 6 bases at V and 8 bases at J; junction bases unmatched: 8. The CDR3 contains 13 residues. The CDR3 DNA sequence: TGTGCCATCAGCTCTCAGGGGGCTAGCGGCTACACCTTC. Its translation is CAISSQGASGYTF.

The chain uses TRBV12-3 or TRBV12-4 and TRBJ2-5, with D tentatively TRBD2 (5 bases). Trimming left V 5 bases short and J 7 bases short, with 14 bases between. CDR3 size: 13 residues. CDR3: CASSLSEWATQYF. CDR3 sequence (DNA): TGTGCCAGCAGTCTTAGCGAGTGGGCGACCCAGTACTTC.

This chain links TRBV5-4 with TRBJ2-3; D possibly corresponds to TRBD2 (5 bases). The CDR3 totals 15 residues. Germline V gene sequence: CDR1 SGHNT, CDR2 YYREEE (reference sequence). The V end was cut by 7 bases, the J end by 2 bases, with 17 bases between. The CDR3 protein is CASAPSRAATDTQYF. In nucleotides, the CDR3 is TGTGCCAGCGCCCCATCGAGGGCAGCCACAGATACGCAGTATTTT.

This clone appeared a few times. The chain has TRBV19 and TRBJ1-5; D is uncertain. V gave up 7 bases and J gave up 7 bases, with 11 bases separating them. Germline V gene data show CDR1 as LNHDA and CDR2 as SQIVND (reference sequence). The CDR3 contains 12 residues. In DNA, the CDR3 is TGTGCCAGTAAGCCGGGGAACCAGCCCCAGCATTTT. It is translated as CASKPGNQPQHF.

The V call is TRBV3-1 (or the pseudogene TRBV3-2), the J call TRBJ2-7; 9 bases fit TRBD2. J gave up 5 bases and V 0 bases, and 8 bases lay outside the gene matches. The CDR3 has 16 amino acids. The V gene's germline CDR1 is LGHDT and CDR2 YNNKEL (reference sequence). The CDR3 sequence is CASSQDHLAGRDEQYF. CDR3 DNA sequence: TGTGCCAGCAGCCAAGATCACCTAGCGGGGCGGGACGAGCAGTACTTC.

The sample holds one count of this clone. The chain employs TRBV27 and TRBJ2-2, with 16 bases matching TRBD2. V was pared by 1 base and J by 3 bases, with 2 bases of the junction left unmatched. The CDR3 has 18 amino acids. Per germline, CDR1 MNHEY and CDR2 SMNVEV (reference sequence). The CDR3 DNA reads TGTGCCAGCAGTTTATTGGGACTAGCGGGGGGGCACACCGGGGAGCTGTTTTTT. It specifies CASSLLGLAGGHTGELFF.